The 28 T cell receptor beta chains reported below all come from one sample, sequenced in a study of CD8+ T cells in alopecia areata. As the sequencing template, cDNA was produced by extracting RNA and reverse transcribing it. The method was immunoSEQ multiplex PCR; TCRdb's version includes in-frame clones alone and lacks a portion of them. The repertoire consists of approximately 7,500 clones, with approximately 71% occurring once and the leading ten covering 11% to 15%. Collected material from alopecia areata patients comprised lesional scalp punch biopsies and peripheral blood. The sample here was skin, taken at week 0. The receptors were gathered from a human donor with alopecia areata.

The V and J genes are TRBV6-5 and TRBJ2-5; 10 nucleotides line up with TRBD2. The germline V gene encodes CDR1 MNHEY and CDR2 SVGAGI. This CDR3 has 15 amino acids. Germline trimming cut 4 bases from V and 5 bases from J; bases unmatched to any gene: 7. The CDR3 loop is CASSSTGLAAETQYF. In DNA, the CDR3 is TGTGCCAGCAGTTCCACCGGACTAGCGGCGGAGACCCAGTACTTC.

This clone was detected only a few times. This chain joins TRBV11-2 and TRBJ2-1, with D perhaps matching TRBD1 (6 bases). The germline gives CDR1 SGHAT, CDR2 FQNNGV. V shed 2 bases and J shed 4 bases, with 12 bases lying between them. This CDR3 contains 15 residues. This chain's CDR3 is CASSLTRTVYNEQFF. The CDR3 DNA reads TGTGCCAGCAGCTTAACCCGGACAGTTTACAATGAGCAGTTCTTC.

The chain links TRBV5-6 to TRBJ1-4; D unresolved. V was shortened by 1 base and J by 5 bases, with 21 bases between the two germline ends. CDR3 length: 18 amino acids. Germline V gene lookup returns CDR1 SGHDT and CDR2 YYEEEE. In DNA, the CDR3 is TGTGCCAGCAGCTTGCTCGGCGGCCAGCACCAGGTCAATGAAAAACTGTTTTTT. It translates to CASSLLGGQHQVNEKLFF.

This chain uses TRBV5-6 with TRBJ2-1; D not certain. Germline CDR1 is SGHDT and CDR2 is YYEEEE. Trimming took 2 bases from V and 8 from J, leaving 5 bases between them. The CDR3 totals 11 residues. The CDR3 nucleotides read TGTGCCAGCAGCTTTTTGGATGAGCAGTTCTTC. Translation gives CASSFLDEQFF.

The rearrangement joins TRBV7-8 to TRBJ2-5; 7 positions agree with TRBD2. This CDR3 region has 15 residues. The V gene's germline CDR1 is SGHVS and CDR2 FQNEAQ. Trimming took 5 bases from V and 5 from J; bases not matched to a gene: 11. The DNA of the CDR3 is TGTGCCAGCAGCCGTCAGGGAGGGATATTGGAGACCCAGTACTTC. Translating gives CASSRQGGILETQYF.

The chain employs TRBV11-2 and TRBJ2-1; possibly TRBD2 for D (6 bases). This CDR3 is 12 amino acids long. Germline V gene sequence: CDR1 SGHAT, CDR2 FQNNGV. Trimming cost V 8 bases and J 15 bases, with 20 bases left between them. The CDR3 DNA reads TGTGCCAGCCGTCCCGCGGGGTTTTCTCCGTTCTTC. Encoded protein: CASRPAGFSPFF.

Only a few counts were recorded for this clone. This chain links TRBV10-3 with TRBJ2-1, with D hard to call. The ends were cut back, 5 bases at V and 10 bases at J, with 9 bases in the middle. CDR3 length: 11 residues. Germline V CDR1 and CDR2: ENHRY, SYGVKD. Here the CDR3 DNA reads TGTGCCATCAGTAGTTCGGAAGAGCAGTTCTTC. Amino acids: CAISSSEEQFF.

The gene calls are TRBV6-4 and TRBJ2-3; TRBD2 matches 9 bases. CDR1 MRHNA and CDR2 SNTAGT come from the germline V gene. Trimming cost V 4 bases and J 2 bases; bases outside gene matches: 1. CDR3 length: 14 residues. The CDR3 sequence is CASSGGGATDTQYF. The CDR3 nucleotides read TGTGCCAGCAGTGGCGGGGGGGCCACAGATACGCAGTATTTT.

On this clone itself: At one boundary the junction diverges from the germline segment, which might be a read error. Other DNA sequences within the sample encode an identical CDR3. Here the CDR3 reads CASSGDSYNEQFF. The CDR3 coding sequence is TGTGCTAGCAGTGGGGACAGTTACAATGAGCAGTTCTTC. The chain is built from TRBV27 and TRBJ2-1; 7 bases are shared with TRBD1. CDR3 length: 13 residues. CDR1 and CDR2 (germline): MNHEY, SMNVEV (reference sequence).

The rearrangement uses TRBV30 and TRBJ1-1, with 12 bases matching TRBD1. From germline, CDR1 is GTSNPN and CDR2 SVGIG (reference sequence). V lost 3 bases to trimming and J lost 10 bases; unmatched junction nucleotides: 12. The CDR3 runs 15 residues. The CDR3 is CAWRGRDRGPRGAFF. CDR3 DNA sequence: TGTGCCTGGAGAGGACGGGACAGGGGGCCCCGGGGAGCTTTCTTT.

This chain joins TRBV5-1 and TRBJ2-6, with 10 bases lining up with TRBD1. This CDR3 is built from 18 residues. CDR1 and CDR2 (germline): SGHRS, YFSETQ. V dropped 3 bases and J dropped 1; count of bases not matched to a gene: 7. CDR3 region: CASSSAGTGVSGANVLTF. The DNA for the CDR3 is TGCGCCAGCAGCTCCGCCGGGACAGGGGTTTCTGGGGCCAACGTCCTGACTTTC.

The chain employs TRBV6-6 and TRBJ1-4, with no clear D. The CDR3 is 14 amino acids. CDR1 MNHNY and CDR2 SVGAGI come from the germline V gene (reference sequence). Trimming shortened V by 6 bases and J by 9 bases, and 17 bases separated the two germline ends. The CDR3 reads CASSFDNTMKKLFF. CDR3 bases: TGTGCCAGCAGCTTCGACAACACAATGAAAAAACTGTTTTTT.

The chain couples TRBV10-2 to TRBJ2-2; D may be TRBD1 or TRBD2 (6 bases each). The CDR3 has 13 amino acids. Germline V lookup: CDR1 WSHSY, CDR2 SAAADI. Deletions cut 10 bases from V and 5 bases from J, with 14 bases between. The CDR3 spells CATKGGRTGELFF. In DNA, the CDR3 is TGCGCCACCAAGGGGGGAAGAACCGGGGAGCTGTTTTTT.

With regard to this clone: One junction end does not reproduce the germline sequence, and a read error may be involved. J is TRBJ1-1 and V is TRBV4-1, with D unresolved. The CDR3 totals 14 residues. CDR1 is MGHRA and CDR2 is YSYEKL in the germline V gene. The CDR3 DNA sequence: TGCGCCGGCAGCCAAGGGTCATCGAACACTGAAGCTTTCTTT. Amino acid sequence: CAGSQGSSNTEAFF.

The V and J genes are TRBV5-8 and TRBJ2-1, with 9 nucleotides matching TRBD1. This CDR3 contains 15 residues. The ends lost 4 bases at V and 4 bases at J; junction bases unmatched: 6. Looked up from germline, CDR1 is SGHTS and CDR2 is YDEGEE. CDR3 nucleotide sequence: TGTGCCAGCAGCAGTCGACAGGGGGGGTACAATGAGCAGTTCTTC. It translates to CASSSRQGGYNEQFF.

The rearrangement joins TRBV5-6 to TRBJ2-5; 9 bases are shared with TRBD1. Germline CDR1 reads SGHDT; CDR2 reads YYEEEE. V dropped 0 bases and J dropped 11; count of bases not matched to a gene: 11. The length of the CDR3 is 15 residues. The DNA for the CDR3 is TGTGCCAGCAGCTTGGGTGGGACAGGGAATTTCGGGCAGTACTTC. Translation gives CASSLGGTGNFGQYF.

The DNA of the CDR3 is TGTGCCAGCAGTGAACGTACGGACTACTTGAACGTTGAAGCTTTCTTT. It codes for CASSERTDYLNVEAFF. The chain uses TRBV6-1 and TRBJ1-1; D is unresolved. There are 16 residues in the CDR3. V gave up 2 bases and J gave up 7 bases, with 20 bases separating them. CDR1 is MNHNS, CDR2 SASEGT, per germline.

This chain uses TRBV15 with TRBJ2-4; D may be TRBD1 (5 bases). The CDR3 spans 15 residues. Germline CDR1 reads LNHNV; CDR2 reads YYDKDF (reference sequence). V was shortened by 5 bases and J by 8 bases, with 19 bases between the two germline ends. CDR3 loop: CATSGRQGFGDIQYF. DNA of the CDR3: TGTGCCACCAGCGGAAGGCAGGGTTTCGGAGACATTCAGTACTTC.

This clone was counted between two and nine times. V gene TRBV7-2 combines with J gene TRBJ2-7; D is unclear. CDR3 length: 12 residues. The germline gives CDR1 SGHTA, CDR2 FQGNSA. The V and J ends lost 5 bases and 0 bases respectively, with 5 bases between them. The DNA for the CDR3 is TGTGCCAGCAGCGCGAGCTCCTACGAGCAGTACTTC. As protein: CASSASSYEQYF.

J is TRBJ1-1 and V is TRBV19, with D possibly TRBD1 on 5 matching bases. Trimming removed 7 bases at V and 4 bases at J, with 22 bases between. This CDR3 contains 16 residues. Germline V gene data show CDR1 as LNHDA and CDR2 as SQIVND (reference sequence). The CDR3 loop reads CASIDLPGRRSTEAFF. The CDR3 DNA reads as TGTGCCAGTATTGATCTGCCGGGGCGGAGGAGCACTGAAGCTTTCTTT.

This chain links TRBV7-2 with TRBJ2-1; the D gene could be TRBD1 or TRBD2 (6 bases each). Germline V gives CDR1 SGHTA, CDR2 FQGNSA. The V end lost 9 bases, the J end lost 5 bases, and 20 bases lay between the germline ends. The CDR3 has 15 residues. The DNA of the CDR3 is TGTGCCAGAACTCAAGGGGGAAGCGGGCACAATGAGCAGTTCTTC. This encodes CARTQGGSGHNEQFF.

For the CDR3, the DNA is TGTGCCAGCAGCTCCGGGACGGATAATGAAAAACTGTTTTTT. As protein: CASSSGTDNEKLFF. The V gene is TRBV9, the J gene TRBJ1-4; the D gene is possibly TRBD1 (5 bases). Trimming removed 4 bases at V and 4 bases at J, with 11 bases between. The CDR3 runs 14 residues. The V gene's germline CDR1 is SGDLS and CDR2 YYNGEE.

Remarks on this clone: Other DNA sequences in this sample translate to the same CDR3. The chain carries TRBV2 and TRBJ1-6; perhaps TRBD1 as D (5 bases). Germline CDR1 SNHLY, CDR2 FYNNEI. The CDR3 totals 10 residues. The ends were cut back, 9 bases at V and 9 bases at J, with 6 bases in the middle. CDR3 sequence reads: CARGGSPLHF. The CDR3 DNA is TGTGCCAGGGGGGGTTCACCCCTCCACTTT.

The chain joins TRBV29-1 to TRBJ2-1, with TRBD2 matching over 8 bases. From germline, CDR1 is SQVTM and CDR2 ANQGSEA. V gave up 6 bases and J gave up 4 bases; unmatched junction bases: 14. The CDR3 runs to 16 residues. The DNA of the CDR3 is TGCAGCGTAGCCCGGGGGCGGGGGGCAGGATACAATGAGCAGTTCTTC. Protein: CSVARGRGAGYNEQFF.

A remark on this clone: A junction boundary mismatches the germline segment, possibly from a read error. The chain combines TRBV29-1 with TRBJ2-1; TRBD2 aligns across 7 bases. This CDR3 region has 17 residues. From germline, CDR1 is SQVTM and CDR2 ANQGSEA. The CDR3 is CSAAGFTGGGSHNGQFF. For the CDR3, the DNA is TGCAGCGCAGCAGGTTTTACGGGGGGAGGCTCCCACAATGGGCAGTTCTTC.

The V gene is TRBV9, the J gene TRBJ2-1; perhaps TRBD2 as D (7 bases). CDR3 length: 14 residues. V was trimmed by 0 bases and J by 9 bases, leaving 13 bases between them. Per germline, CDR1 SGDLS and CDR2 YYNGEE. CDR3 amino acids: CASSVEGGLGEQFF. The CDR3 region has the DNA TGTGCCAGCAGCGTAGAGGGGGGGCTCGGTGAGCAGTTCTTC.

V usage is TRBV4-2 and J usage is TRBJ1-1, with D possibly matching TRBD1 (5 bases). The germline V gene has CDR1 LGHNA and CDR2 YNFKEQ. CDR3 size: 13 residues. Trimming cost V 1 base and J 8 bases, with 11 bases left between them. CDR3 DNA: TGTGCCAGCAGCCAAGCCCCAGGGAAAGAAGCTTTCTTT. As protein: CASSQAPGKEAFF.

The chain couples TRBV18 to TRBJ1-1; D uncertain. CDR1 is KGHSH and CDR2 is LQKENI in the germline V gene. This CDR3 has 14 amino acids. Trimming shortened V by 3 bases and J by 0 bases, and 8 bases separated the two germline ends. The CDR3 DNA reads as TGTGCCAGCTCACCCGGGGATTTGAACACTGAAGCTTTCTTT. Its translation: CASSPGDLNTEAFF.